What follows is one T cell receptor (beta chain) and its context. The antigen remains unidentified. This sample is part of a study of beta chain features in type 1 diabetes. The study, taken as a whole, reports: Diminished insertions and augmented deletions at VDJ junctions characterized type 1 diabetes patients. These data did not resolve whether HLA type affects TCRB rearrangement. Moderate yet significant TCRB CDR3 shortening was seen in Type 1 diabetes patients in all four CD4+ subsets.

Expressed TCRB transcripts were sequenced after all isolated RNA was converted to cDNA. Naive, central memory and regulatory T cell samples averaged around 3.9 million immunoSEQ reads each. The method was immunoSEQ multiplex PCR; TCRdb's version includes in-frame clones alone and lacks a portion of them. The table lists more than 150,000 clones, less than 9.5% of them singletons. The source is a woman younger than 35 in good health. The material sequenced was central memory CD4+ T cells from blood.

The CDR3 is CASSQRQGYRSYEQYF. The DNA of the CDR3 is TGCGCCAGCAGTCAGAGACAGGGGTATAGGTCCTACGAGCAGTACTTC. The genes are TRBV23-1 and TRBJ2-7, with 8 positions matching TRBD1. TRBV23-1 is recorded as an ORF, its role being uncertain. The CDR3 length is 16 residues. V gave up 3 bases and J gave up 1 base; unmatched junction bases: 8.